Following are 5 T cell receptor beta chains from one sample sequenced in a study of neurological immune-mediated disorders. TCRdb re-called the 5' RACE reads with MiXCR, one entry per CDR3 protein. The data show 49,000 or so distinct CDR3 sequences, over 15% seen once. The specimen sequenced was PBMCs. Source of these receptors: a man aged 60 to 69 in good health.

The rearrangement uses TRBV29-1 and TRBJ2-5, with 12 bases aligning to TRBD1. This CDR3 spans 15 amino acids. Trimming at V came to 8 bases and at J to 3 bases, leaving 10 bases not matched to a gene. CDR1 SQVTM and CDR2 ANQGSEA come from the germline V gene. CDR3 sequence reads: CSLYSGTGGEETQYF. The DNA of the CDR3 is TGCAGCCTCTACTCCGGGACAGGGGGCGAAGAGACCCAGTACTTC.

The CDR3 DNA reads TGTGCCAGCAGCTTAGAGGCGGGAGGGACCAACTACAATGAGCAGTTCTTC. Amino acids: CASSLEAGGTNYNEQFF. The chain combines TRBV7-6 with TRBJ2-1; 9 nucleotides align to TRBD2. The CDR3 has 17 amino acids. Per germline, CDR1 SGHVS and CDR2 FNYEAQ. Trimming at V came to 1 base and at J to 3 bases, leaving 7 bases not matched to a gene. Full variable domain (remainder filled in from reference TRBV7-6 and TRBJ2-1): GAGVSQSPRYKVTKRGQDVALRCDPISGHVSLYWYRQALGQGPEFLTYFNYEAQQDKSGLPNDRFSAERPEGSISTLTIQRTEQRDSAMYRCASSLEAGGTNYNEQFFGPGTRLTVL.

This clonotype was picked up many times. The chain combines TRBV28 with TRBJ1-3; D not certain. The CDR3 runs 14 residues. The germline V gene encodes CDR1 MDHEN and CDR2 SYDVKM. V was pared by 1 base and J by 6 bases, with 10 bases between. CDR3 coding DNA: TGTGCCAGCAGTTTATTGGGGAATCCAAACACCATATATTTT. It yields the protein CASSLLGNPNTIYF.

This clonotype was detected ten times or more. V gene TRBV20-1 combines with J gene TRBJ1-5; perhaps TRBD1 as D (6 bases). V dropped 4 bases and J dropped 3 bases, with 13 bases sitting between them. The germline gives CDR1 DFQATT, CDR2 SNEGSKA (reference sequence). The CDR3 has 14 residues. CDR3 in DNA: TGCAGTGCTATGAACAGGGCAAACAATCAGCCCCAGCATTTT. Translation gives CSAMNRANNQPQHF.

The sample holds many counts of this clonotype. The rearrangement joins TRBV5-6 to TRBJ2-2; D is undetermined. Germline assignment: CDR1 SGHDT and CDR2 YYEEEE. This CDR3 is 13 amino acids long. The V end lost 1 base, the J end lost 3 bases, and 4 bases lay between the germline ends. CDR3 nucleotides: TGTGCCAGCAGCTTGCCCCACACCGGGGAGCTGTTTTTT. This encodes CASSLPHTGELFF.